Below, one TCR beta chain is given with its context. In the authors' methods: Scientists estimated how many nucleated cells there were by amplifying reference gene primers. The protocol was immunoSEQ multiplex PCR, while the TCRdb copy is restricted to in-frame clones and leaves out a portion. V, J and clone size are taken as reported in that table, and D and trimming were inferred from the DNA itself. Found here are some 300,000 clones, around 92% of them singletons; the top ten hold approximately 2.9%. The cohort comprised adults aged roughly 18 to 100 years residing in 20 to 25 US areas. The data are from a study of blood T cell repertoires in COVID-19. With 5 bases removed from V and 2 bases from J, the gap between germline ends came to 12 bases. The germline V gene has CDR1 SEHNR and CDR2 FQNEAQ (reference sequence). There are 15 residues in the CDR3.

Sequencing was performed on PBMCs or T cells enriched from blood (not recorded which). This clonotype originated in a woman aged 50 to 60 who had been exposed to COVID-19. The chain uses TRBV7-9 and TRBJ2-2; D is perhaps TRBD2 (6 bases). CDR3 in DNA: TGTGCCAGCAGCGCTACTAGCAGAAACACCGGGGAGCTGTTTTTT. Amino acids: CASSATSRNTGELFF.